This TCR beta chain was recorded in a study of blood T cell repertoires in COVID-19. Study-level background: The cDNA or gDNA used as material had been derived from T cells, B-cell-depleted T cells, or PBMCs.

V lost 4 bases and J 0 bases, leaving 10 bases between the germline ends. CDR3 length: 15 amino acids. Germline CDR1 is MNHNY and CDR2 is SVGAGI (reference sequence). The participants were between roughly 18 and 100 years old and came from 24 US areas. Profiled with immunoSEQ multiplex PCR; TCRdb holds only in-frame clones, not every one. This repertoire shows approximately 330,000 clones, 70% to 90% found once; its top ten account for 3.5% to 4.5%. Sequencing input: PBMCs or T cells enriched from blood (not recorded which). The rearrangement uses TRBV6-6 and TRBJ1-3; possible D gene TRBD1, 5 bases. The receptor was derived from a woman in her forties with acute COVID-19. The CDR3 protein is CASSSSGLSGNTIYF. For the CDR3, the DNA is TGTGCCAGCAGTTCATCAGGGCTCTCTGGAAACACCATATATTTT.